The 29 T cell receptor beta chains presented below share a single source sample, sequenced in a study of T cell changes during pregnancy in multiple sclerosis (dated by TCRdb to the late 2010s). The method was the immunoSEQ multiplex PCR assay. This immuneACCESS table, as held by TCRdb, lists in-frame sequences with V and J called but not all clones. Of the missing ones, under half trace to an unresolved V gene in checked studies; the others have no known cause. In this sample the table shows around 28,000 clones, approximately 90% of which occur a single time. About 4.5% of the sample is in the top ten clones. The specimen was CD8+ T cells from peripheral blood mononuclear cells, collected in the second trimester of pregnancy. The origin of the receptors is a female donor with multiple sclerosis, enrolled in a pregnancy study.

The V call is TRBV2, the J call TRBJ2-1; D possibly corresponds to TRBD1 (6 bases). CDR1 SNHLY and CDR2 FYNNEI come from the germline V gene. V lost 6 bases and J lost 3, with 15 bases in between. The CDR3 has 15 residues. CDR3 loop: CASRRTGNYYNEQFF. The CDR3 DNA is TGTGCCAGCAGAAGAACAGGGAACTACTACAATGAGCAGTTCTTC.

The V gene is TRBV11-2, the J gene TRBJ1-2; 7 bases agree with TRBD1. Per the germline V gene, CDR1 is SGHAT and CDR2 is FQNNGV. The length of the CDR3 is 16 residues. V trimming: 0 bases; J trimming: 6 bases; junction bases outside the gene matches: 10. The CDR3 DNA sequence: TGTGCCAGCAGCTTAGATCTAACTGCAGGGGGTCATGGCTACACCTTC. Translated: CASSLDLTAGGHGYTF. The full variable domain, completed using reference TRBV11-2 and TRBJ1-2, is EAGVAQSPRYKIIEKRQSVAFWCNPISGHATLYWYQQILGQGPKLLIQFQNNGVVDDSQLPKDRFSAERLKGVDSTLKIQPAKLEDSAVYLCASSLDLTAGGHGYTFGSGTRLTVV.

The rearrangement joins TRBV7-8 to TRBJ1-5, with D hard to call. Per the germline V gene, CDR1 is SGHVS and CDR2 is FQNEAQ. The CDR3 runs to 15 residues. The ends were cut back, 0 bases at V and 4 bases at J, with 10 bases in the middle. CDR3 DNA: TGTGCCAGCAGCTTAGCAATTGGGCCGAATCAGCCCCAGCATTTT. Translation gives CASSLAIGPNQPQHF.

V gene TRBV7-9 combines with J gene TRBJ1-4; possible D gene TRBD1, 6 bases. This CDR3 region has 14 residues. Germline V gene data show CDR1 as SEHNR and CDR2 as FQNEAQ (reference sequence). V shed 5 bases and J shed 4 bases, with 11 bases lying between them. The CDR3 loop reads CASSPDSHNEKLFF. The CDR3 DNA reads TGTGCCAGCAGCCCGGACAGCCATAATGAAAAACTGTTTTTT.

The rearrangement links TRBV14 to TRBJ2-7; D remains ambiguous. The CDR3 has 13 amino acids. Looked up from germline, CDR1 is SGHDN and CDR2 is FVKESK. Trimming removed 3 bases from V and 5 bases from J, with 11 bases in between. The DNA for the CDR3 is TGTGCCAGCAGCCACCGACTGAGCGACGAGCAGTACTTC. As protein: CASSHRLSDEQYF.

The chain recombines TRBV28 with TRBJ2-1; tentatively, D is TRBD1 (5 bases). V lost 1 base, J lost 7 bases, and 14 bases lay in between. The CDR3 is 15 amino acids. In germline, CDR1 is MDHEN, CDR2 SYDVKM. The DNA for the CDR3 is TGTGCCAGCAGTTTATTACCACAGGTTGTAAATGAGCAGTTCTTC. It translates to CASSLLPQVVNEQFF.

The rearrangement links TRBV4-3 to TRBJ2-3, with D perhaps matching TRBD2 (6 bases). Germline CDR1 LGHNA, CDR2 YSLEER. V dropped 0 bases and J dropped 2 bases, with 9 bases sitting between them. This CDR3 is 15 amino acids long. The CDR3 nucleotides are TGCGCCAGCAGCCAAGAGTGGCGGGACACAGATACGCAGTATTTT. Amino acids: CASSQEWRDTDTQYF.

This rearrangement joins TRBV18 to TRBJ1-4, with 9 bases lining up with TRBD1. J gave up 2 bases and V 1 base, and 5 bases lay outside the gene matches. The length of the CDR3 is 17 residues. The V gene's germline CDR1 is KGHSH and CDR2 LQKENI. CDR3 sequence: CASSPRDRAITNEKLFF. CDR3 coding DNA: TGTGCCAGCTCACCACGGGACAGGGCAATCACTAATGAAAAACTGTTTTTT.

The gene calls are TRBV27 and TRBJ1-1; D is unclear. Trimming cost V 1 base and J 0 bases, with 9 bases left between them. This CDR3 is built from 15 residues. From germline, CDR1 is MNHEY and CDR2 SMNVEV (reference sequence). CDR3 bases: TGTGCCAGCAGTTTATTTCCGGGTTTGAACACTGAAGCTTTCTTT. Its protein product is CASSLFPGLNTEAFF.

In this sample, this clone turned up once. This chain links TRBV29-1 with TRBJ2-3; tentative D call: TRBD2 (6 bases). Trimming took off 3 bases at V and 6 bases at J, with 22 bases between the two ends. The length of the CDR3 is 16 residues. Germline lookup yields CDR1 SQVTM and CDR2 ANQGSEA. CDR3 region: CSVETVAGRYPDTQYF. CDR3 in DNA: TGCAGCGTTGAGACCGTGGCGGGAAGGTACCCGGATACGCAGTATTTT.

This clone was counted between two and nine times. The V and J genes are TRBV7-9 and TRBJ1-4; D unresolved. Germline CDR1 reads SEHNR; CDR2 reads FQNEAQ (reference sequence). This CDR3 comprises 16 residues. V was trimmed by 5 bases and J by 5 bases, leaving 18 bases between them. CDR3 bases: TGTGCCAGCAGCCCTTTAAGAGGAATGGAGAATGAAAAACTGTTTTTT. Its translation: CASSPLRGMENEKLFF.

This clone was counted between two and nine times. The chain couples TRBV6-5 to TRBJ2-2, with unresolved D. Trimming removed 8 bases at V and 3 bases at J, with 13 bases between. The CDR3 covers 14 residues. Germline assignment: CDR1 MNHEY and CDR2 SVGAGI. CDR3: CASSDGRDTGELFF. DNA for the CDR3: TGTGCCAGCTCTGACGGTCGGGACACCGGGGAGCTGTTTTTT.

The table lists this clone with a count of one. This chain joins TRBV5-6 and TRBJ2-3, with D possibly TRBD2 on 5 matching bases. Germline values: CDR1 SGHDT, CDR2 YYEEEE. The CDR3 sequence is 11 residues long. V lost 4 bases and J 9 bases, leaving 9 bases between the germline ends. The CDR3 is CASSDPGTQYF. The DNA for the CDR3 is TGTGCCAGCAGCGACCCGGGGACGCAGTATTTT. The full variable domain, with the rest looked up from reference TRBV5-6 and TRBJ2-3, is DAGVTQSPTHLIKTRGQQVTLRCSPKSGHDTVSWYQQALGQGPQFIFQYYEEEERQRGNFPDRFSGHQFPNYSSELNVNALLLGDSALYLCASSDPGTQYFGPGTRLTVL.

This chain connects TRBV5-4 to TRBJ2-3; a possible D gene is TRBD1 (5 bases). The germline CDR1 and CDR2 sequences are SGHNT and YYREEE (reference sequence). This CDR3 is built from 13 residues. Trimming removed 4 bases at V and 4 bases at J, with 10 bases between. CDR3 sequence reads: CASSQRGSDTQYF. The CDR3 region has the DNA TGTGCCAGCAGCCAAAGGGGCTCAGATACGCAGTATTTT.

J is TRBJ2-1 and V is TRBV6-1; D perhaps matches TRBD1 (6 bases). The length of the CDR3 is 13 residues. In germline, CDR1 is MNHNS, CDR2 SASEGT. V dropped 5 bases and J dropped 4 bases, with 9 bases sitting between them. The CDR3 coding sequence is TGTGCCAGCAGTTATACAGGGTACAATGAGCAGTTCTTC. It yields the protein CASSYTGYNEQFF.

The CDR3 sequence: CASSLGTPIYEQYF. The CDR3 DNA reads as TGTGCCAGCAGTTTGGGGACTCCGATCTACGAGCAGTACTTC. The gene calls are TRBV27 and TRBJ2-7, with D tentatively TRBD2 (6 bases). Germline CDR1 is MNHEY and CDR2 is SMNVEV (reference sequence). The CDR3 sequence is 14 residues long. Trimming stripped 3 bases from V and 3 bases from J, with 12 bases between.

The chain couples TRBV13 to TRBJ2-5; 7 bases fit TRBD2. The ends lost 3 bases at V and 3 bases at J; junction bases unmatched: 13. The CDR3 sequence is 17 residues long. Germline lookup yields CDR1 PRHDT and CDR2 FYEKMQ (reference sequence). The CDR3 DNA follows: TGTGCCAGCAGCTTTAAAGGCGCAGGGAGGGGCGAAGAGACCCAGTACTTC. This gives the protein CASSFKGAGRGEETQYF.

The rearrangement uses TRBV7-2 and TRBJ2-1; no clear D gene. This CDR3 comprises 16 residues. CDR1 is SGHTA, CDR2 FQGNSA, per germline. The V end was cut by 1 base, the J end by 0 bases, with 10 bases between. CDR3 bases: TGTGCCAGCAGCTTAGTAACGTCGAGCTCCTACAATGAGCAGTTCTTC. Residues: CASSLVTSSSYNEQFF. The whole variable domain, remainder taken from reference TRBV7-2 and TRBJ2-1, is GAGVSQSPSNKVTEKGKDVELRCDPISGHTALYWYRQSLGQGLEFLIYFQGNSAPDKSGLPSDRFSAERTGGSVSTLTIQRTQQEDSAVYLCASSLVTSSSYNEQFFGPGTRLTVL.

The chain recombines TRBV14 with TRBJ2-6; 7 bases fit TRBD2. J lost 2 bases, V lost 4 bases, and 8 bases had no gene match. There are 17 residues in the CDR3. Germline V gene lookup returns CDR1 SGHDN and CDR2 FVKESK. CDR3 DNA sequence: TGTGCCAGCAGCCCCGGTTGGGAGGGGCCTGGGGCCAACGTCCTGACTTTC. The encoded protein is CASSPGWEGPGANVLTF.

The rearrangement uses TRBV29-1 and TRBJ2-7; 9 bases agree with TRBD2. The CDR3 contains 15 residues. Germline lookup yields CDR1 SQVTM and CDR2 ANQGSEA. J gave up 0 bases and V 5 bases, and 8 bases lay outside the gene matches. This CDR3 is CSVWLAGSSSYEQYF. CDR3 DNA sequence: TGCAGCGTTTGGCTAGCGGGATCCTCCTCCTACGAGCAGTACTTC.

V gene TRBV7-9 combines with J gene TRBJ1-4; TRBD1 aligns across 10 bases. Germline V gene sequence: CDR1 SEHNR, CDR2 FQNEAQ (reference sequence). CDR3 length: 14 amino acids. The V segment lost 5 bases and the J segment 7 bases; nucleotides outside the gene matches: 4. The CDR3 DNA is TGTGCCAGCAGCAGACAGGGGGCAGGTGAAAAACTGTTTTTT. Amino acid sequence: CASSRQGAGEKLFF.

As DNA, the CDR3 is TGCGCCAGCAGCCATATTGGAGGCAATCAGCCCCAGCATTTT. It encodes CASSHIGGNQPQHF. The chain recombines TRBV4-1 with TRBJ1-5; D unclear. This CDR3 spans 14 amino acids. V was trimmed by 3 bases and J by 2 bases, leaving 8 bases between them. The germline gives CDR1 MGHRA, CDR2 YSYEKL.

V usage is TRBV5-5 and J usage is TRBJ2-1; 12 bases are a match to TRBD2. Germline CDR1 SGHKS, CDR2 YYEKEE (reference sequence). CDR3 size: 17 residues. After removal of 0 bases from V and 7 bases from J, the junction contained 8 bases not matched to a gene. CDR3 sequence: CASSLGHTSGRNNEQFF. CDR3 nucleotide sequence: TGTGCCAGCAGCTTGGGGCATACTAGCGGGAGGAATAATGAGCAGTTCTTC.

The count of this clone is one. The chain joins TRBV13 to TRBJ1-1; 7 bases line up with TRBD1. The CDR3 is 11 amino acids. The junction had 0 bases not matched to a gene; V was cut back by 5 bases and J by 6 bases. Germline assignment: CDR1 PRHDT and CDR2 FYEKMQ (reference sequence). CDR3 in DNA: TGTGCCAGCAGCAGGGGGCCTGAAGCTTTCTTT. This codes for CASSRGPEAFF.

The chain links TRBV10-2 to TRBJ2-5; 9 nucleotides align to TRBD2. Trimming took 4 bases from V and 5 from J; bases not matched to a gene: 11. The germline V gene encodes CDR1 WSHSY and CDR2 SAAADI. The CDR3 covers 16 residues. The CDR3 nucleotides read TGCGCCAGCAGTGCCGGGGCGGGAGGGCCGGAGGAGACCCAGTACTTC. It yields the protein CASSAGAGGPEETQYF.

The table lists this clone with a count of one. The chain is built from TRBV19 and TRBJ1-3; D remains unclear. V was cut by 3 bases and J by 0 bases, with 9 bases left in between. Germline V gene sequence: CDR1 LNHDA, CDR2 SQIVND (reference sequence). CDR3 length: 15 amino acids. The CDR3 spells CASSIQIGSGNTIYF. The CDR3 coding sequence is TGTGCCAGTAGTATCCAGATTGGCTCTGGAAACACCATATATTTT.

The chain couples TRBV25-1 to TRBJ1-1; perhaps TRBD1 as D (5 bases). The CDR3 spans 14 residues. The germline V gene has CDR1 MGHDK and CDR2 SYGVNS. Trimming stripped 3 bases from V and 1 base from J, with 9 bases between. This chain's CDR3 is CASSEVGGNTEAFF. CDR3 nucleotide sequence: TGTGCCAGCAGTGAGGTGGGGGGGAACACTGAAGCTTTCTTT.

The rearrangement uses TRBV6-5 and TRBJ2-7, with D possibly being TRBD1 (6 bases). The V end was cut by 6 bases, the J end by 4 bases, with 13 bases between. This CDR3 has 13 amino acids. Germline V CDR1 and CDR2: MNHEY, SVGAGI. The CDR3 bases are TGTGCCAGCAGACAGGGCATCGCTTACGAGCAGTACTTC. Protein sequence: CASRQGIAYEQYF.

This clone was detected only once. V is TRBV4-1 and J is TRBJ2-3; D is perhaps TRBD1 (6 bases). V dropped 1 base and J dropped 2 bases, with 7 bases sitting between them. CDR3 length: 14 residues. The germline gives CDR1 MGHRA, CDR2 YSYEKL. This CDR3 is CASSQGQDTDTQYF. The CDR3 coding sequence is TGCGCCAGCAGCCAAGGACAGGACACAGATACGCAGTATTTT.